These T cell receptor beta chains were read from a single sample in a study of metastatic and nonmetastatic thyroid tumors. TCRdb re-processed the PCR reads through MiXCR. The repertoire has approximately 32,000 clones, 15% to 20% of them found once; the top ten carry about 10%. The specimen sequenced was blood. The receptors here all came from a female donor with papillary thyroid cancer or a benign thyroid nodule (not recorded which). Some clones in this sample may be carry-over from other donors' samples. CDR3s include the opening cysteine and the closing phenylalanine or tryptophan. A D gene is named only where the DNA matches it firmly. Size is stated for part of the rows, as once, few or many counts, or as a class when the clone is expanded.

cdr3_length d_call j_call clone_size v_call cdr3_nt cdr3_aa
18 - TRBJ2-3 many TRBV4-2 TGTGCCAGCAGCCAAGGCGGTTCGGTCAGCGGAGCTCGCCATACGCAGTATTTT CASSQGGSVSGARHTQYF
15 TRBD2 TRBJ2-3 many TRBV11-3 TGTGCCAGCAGCTTTCCGGGGACTAGCTCGAATACGCAGTATTTT CASSFPGTSSNTQYF
12 - TRBJ1-4 many TRBV18 TGTGCCAGCTCGCCCGCCGGGGAAAAACTGTTTTTT CASSPAGEKLFF
11 - TRBJ2-1 - TRBV4-1 TGCGCCAGCAGCCAAGAACGGGTGGTGTTCTTC CASSQERVVFF
16 - TRBJ1-1 many TRBV19 TGTGCCAGTAGTATAGATAGTGCGGGATCGGACACTGAAGCTTTCTTT CASSIDSAGSDTEAFF
14 - TRBJ1-1 many TRBV14 TGTGCCAGCAGCCAACTAGGGACGGATACTGAAGCTTTCTTT CASSQLGTDTEAFF
16 TRBD2 TRBJ2-1 many TRBV11-2 TGTGCCAGCAGTCCAGGGGGTAGCGGGGGGTCCAATGAGCAGTTCTTC CASSPGGSGGSNEQFF
14 TRBD1 TRBJ1-2 - TRBV3-1 TGTGCCAGCAGCCAGAGGGACAGAGTCTATGGCTACACCTTC CASSQRDRVYGYTF
10 - TRBJ2-7 medium-sized TRBV27 TGTGCCAGCAGTCACTACGAGCAGTACTTC CASSHYEQYF
12 - TRBJ1-1 many TRBV4-1 TGCGCCAGCAGCCTACCAGGGCGCCAAGCTTTCTTT CASSLPGRQAFF
14 - TRBJ2-7 once TRBV5-1 TGCGCCAGCAGACGACGGTGGGGGGCCTACGAGCAGTACTTC CASRRRWGAYEQYF
13 - TRBJ2-7 many TRBV24-1 TGTGCCACCAGTGAACCAGGGGACTACGAGCAGTACTTC CATSEPGDYEQYF
18 TRBD1 TRBJ1-1 - TRBV29-1 TGCAGCGTTGAAGATTCTTCCTACAGGGGAAGGACGAACACTGAAGCTTTCTTT CSVEDSSYRGRTNTEAFF
12 TRBD2 TRBJ2-3 - TRBV6-2/TRBV6-3 TGTGCCAGCAGTTCCGAAGCGGGGCGCCAGTATTTT CASSSEAGRQYF
14 - TRBJ2-1 - TRBV5-1 TGCGCCAGCAGCACCCATACCTCCTACAATGAGCAGCTCTTC CASSTHTSYNEQLF
15 TRBD1 TRBJ1-2 medium-sized TRBV2 TGTGCCAGCAGTTACTCACAGGGGTACGGCTATGGCTACACCTTC CASSYSQGYGYGYTF
14 - TRBJ2-7 - TRBV4-1 TGCGCCAGCAGCCAAGCCTTGAGTAGTCTTGAGCAGTACTTC CASSQALSSLEQYF
15 TRBD1 TRBJ1-1 many TRBV20-1 TGCAGTGCCCGTCCCACAGGGGATTATTGGACTGAAGCTTTCTTT CSARPTGDYWTEAFF
14 - TRBJ2-1 many TRBV2 TGTGCCAGTGGGTGGGGGAAATTGCACAATGAGCAGTTCTTC CASGWGKLHNEQFF
13 - TRBJ2-1 many TRBV11-3 TGTGCCAGCAGCTTAATAGTTTACAATGAGCAGTTCTTC CASSLIVYNEQFF
16 - TRBJ2-3 many TRBV11-1 TGTGCCAGCAGCTTATTTGGAGGGGGTTCCGCAGATACGCAGTATTTT CASSLFGGGSADTQYF
15 TRBD2 TRBJ2-3 many TRBV20-1 TGCAGTGCTAGACTAGCGGGGGGGCCCACAGATACGCAGTATTTT CSARLAGGPTDTQYF
14 - TRBJ2-1 - TRBV20-1 TGCAGTGCTAGACCCGAACGTGGCGGGCAGGAGCAGTTCTTC CSARPERGGQEQFF
16 TRBD2 TRBJ2-5 - TRBV2 TGTGCCAGCATTCTCCGGAGCGGGGGGTCCCAAGAGACCCAGTACTTC CASILRSGGSQETQYF
12 - TRBJ1-2 few TRBV28 TGTGCCAGCAGCCTGACTAACTATGGCTACACCTTC CASSLTNYGYTF
14 - TRBJ1-1 - TRBV20-1 TGCAGTGCTAGATGGTGGGGGAGAGACACTGAAGCTTTCTTT CSARWWGRDTEAFF
17 - TRBJ2-7 - TRBV6-1 TGTGCCAGCAGACGCCGATCGACGGGACCGCTCTCCTACGAGCAGTACTTC CASRRRSTGPLSYEQYF
13 - TRBJ2-7 - TRBV2 TGTGGCAGAAGTACCCAGGGATCCTACGAGCAGTACTTC CGRSTQGSYEQYF
16 TRBD1 TRBJ1-1 - TRBV5-1 TGCGCCAGCAGCTTGGGTGGGGGACAGGGCGGCACTGAAGCTTTCTTT CASSLGGGQGGTEAFF
15 TRBD2 TRBJ2-2 - TRBV7-6 TGTGCCAGCAGTAGAGCGGGAGAGTATACCGGGGAGCTGTTTTTT CASSRAGEYTGELFF
15 - TRBJ2-3 many TRBV19 TGTGCCAGTAGTATTGGAGGGTTGTTGAAGGATACGCAGTATTTT CASSIGGLLKDTQYF
14 TRBD1 TRBJ1-5 many TRBV2 TGTGCCAGCAGCGGACAGGGGAGCAATCAGCCCCAGCATTTT CASSGQGSNQPQHF
16 - TRBJ2-5 few TRBV4-1 TGCGCCAGCAGCCGCGTCCTAGGGGACGGCCGGGAGACCCAGTACTTC CASSRVLGDGRETQYF
10 - TRBJ1-2 medium-sized TRBV28 TGTGCCAGCAGTCGGTACGGCTACACCTTC CASSRYGYTF
14 TRBD1 TRBJ2-3 many TRBV28 TGTGCCAGCGCCGGGACAGGGGCCACAGATACGCAGTATTTT CASAGTGATDTQYF
13 - TRBJ1-2 many TRBV6-6 TGTGCCAGCAGTTATGACCCTCGGTTTGGCTACACCTTC CASSYDPRFGYTF
16 TRBD2 TRBJ2-2 - TRBV20-1 TGCAGTGCTTCCTCCCGACTAGCGGGGTTTGGCGGGGAGCTGTTTTTT CSASSRLAGFGGELFF